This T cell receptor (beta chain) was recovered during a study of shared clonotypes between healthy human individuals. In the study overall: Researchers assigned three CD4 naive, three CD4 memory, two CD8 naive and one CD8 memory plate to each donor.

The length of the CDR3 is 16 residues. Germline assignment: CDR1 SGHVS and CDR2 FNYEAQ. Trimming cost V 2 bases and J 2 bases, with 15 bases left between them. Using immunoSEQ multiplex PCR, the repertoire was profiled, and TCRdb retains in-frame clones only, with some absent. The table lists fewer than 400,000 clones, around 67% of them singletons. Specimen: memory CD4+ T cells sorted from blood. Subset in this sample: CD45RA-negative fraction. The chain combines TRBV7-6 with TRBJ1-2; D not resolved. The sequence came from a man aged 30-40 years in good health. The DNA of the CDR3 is TGTGCCAGCAGCTTAACGGACCGCGGCCAAAACTATGGCTACACCTTC. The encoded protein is CASSLTDRGQNYGYTF.